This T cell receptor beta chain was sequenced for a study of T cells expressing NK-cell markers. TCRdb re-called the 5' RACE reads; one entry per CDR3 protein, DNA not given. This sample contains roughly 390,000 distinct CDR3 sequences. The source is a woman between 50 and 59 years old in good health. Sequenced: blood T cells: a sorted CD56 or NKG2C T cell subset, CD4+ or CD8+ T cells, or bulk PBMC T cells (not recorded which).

The CDR3: CASSRVLGGYTF. V usage is TRBV12-3 or TRBV12-4 and J usage is TRBJ1-2. The CDR3 runs 12 residues.